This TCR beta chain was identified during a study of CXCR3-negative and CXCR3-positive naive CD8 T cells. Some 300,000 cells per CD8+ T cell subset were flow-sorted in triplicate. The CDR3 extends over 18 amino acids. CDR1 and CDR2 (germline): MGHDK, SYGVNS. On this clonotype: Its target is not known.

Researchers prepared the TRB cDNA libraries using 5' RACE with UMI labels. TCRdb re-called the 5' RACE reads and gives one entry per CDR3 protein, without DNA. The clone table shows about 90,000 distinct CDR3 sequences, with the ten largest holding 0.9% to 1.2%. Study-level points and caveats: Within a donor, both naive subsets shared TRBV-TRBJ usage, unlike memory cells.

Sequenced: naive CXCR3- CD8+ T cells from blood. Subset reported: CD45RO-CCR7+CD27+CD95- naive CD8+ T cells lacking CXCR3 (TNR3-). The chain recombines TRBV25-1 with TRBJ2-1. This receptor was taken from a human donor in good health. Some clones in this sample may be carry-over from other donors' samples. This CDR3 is CASSESFLDQGTYNEQFF. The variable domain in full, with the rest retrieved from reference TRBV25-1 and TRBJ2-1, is EADIYQTPRYLVIGTGKKITLECSQTMGHDKMYWYQQDPGMELHLIHYSYGVNSTEKGDLSSESTVSRIRTEHFPLTLESARPSHTSQYLCASSESFLDQGTYNEQFFGPGTRLTVL.